The next 8 T cell receptor beta chains were all read from a single sample in a study of cytomegalovirus exposure and HLA in healthy donors. Amplification used 60 Vbeta primers and 13 Jbeta primers. Method: immunoSEQ multiplex PCR; TCRdb's copy keeps in-frame clones and lacks some. Among 100,000 to 150,000 clones, 60% to 80% were seen once, and the ten largest hold approximately 7.8%. Sequenced input: PBMCs. The receptor set was obtained from a male donor in good health and CMV-seronegative.

This CDR3 is CATSRESSRQGYTF. For the CDR3, the DNA is TGTGCCACCAGCAGAGAATCCTCCCGACAGGGCTACACCTTC. The rearrangement links TRBV15 to TRBJ1-2; D is perhaps TRBD1 (5 bases). V lost 0 bases to trimming and J lost 8 bases, with 13 bases between them. The length of the CDR3 is 14 residues. Germline-derived CDR1 and CDR2 are LNHNV and YYDKDF (reference sequence). Full variable domain (missing parts from reference TRBV15 and TRBJ1-2): DAMVIQNPRYQVTQFGKPVTLSCSQTLNHNVMYWYQQKSSQAPKLLFHYYDKDFNNEADTPDNFQSRRPNTSFCFLDIRSPGLGDTAMYLCATSRESSRQGYTFGSGTRLTVV.

This clone was seen a handful of times. At the DNA level, this CDR3 is encoded by other sequences in the same sample as well. The chain carries TRBV28 and TRBJ2-3; the match to TRBD2 covers 9 bases. V was pared by 3 bases and J by 3 bases, with 1 base of the junction left unmatched. Germline CDR1 reads MDHEN; CDR2 reads SYDVKM. This CDR3 has 14 amino acids. The CDR3: CASSFLAGTDTQYF. DNA for the CDR3: TGTGCCAGCAGTTTCCTAGCGGGGACAGATACGCAGTATTTT.

The V and J genes are TRBV15 and TRBJ2-7, with 7 bases that match TRBD1. The CDR3 covers 15 residues. Germline V gene lookup returns CDR1 LNHNV and CDR2 YYDKDF (reference sequence). V was clipped by 0 bases and J by 2 bases; unmatched bases: 4. CDR3 region: CATSREPGQAYEQYF. CDR3 nucleotides: TGTGCCACCAGCAGAGAACCTGGACAGGCCTACGAGCAGTACTTC.

This clone was seen only a few times. The chain recombines TRBV28 with TRBJ2-7; TRBD2 agrees at 10 bases. J lost 3 bases, V lost 7 bases, and 9 bases had no gene match. CDR3 size: 15 residues. Germline loops: CDR1 MDHEN, CDR2 SYDVKM. The CDR3 reads CASNPSGGASYEQYF. CDR3 sequence (DNA): TGTGCCAGCAACCCTAGCGGGGGCGCCAGCTACGAGCAGTACTTC.

This clone has just one count. Additional DNA sequences in this sample encode the identical CDR3. The CDR3, as DNA: TGTGCCAGCAGTCCCGACAGGGAGGACACTGAAGCTTTCTTT. This codes for CASSPDREDTEAFF. The chain joins TRBV14 to TRBJ1-1, with 7 bases aligning to TRBD1. The CDR3 extends over 14 amino acids. CDR1 SGHDN and CDR2 FVKESK come from the germline V gene. With 6 bases clipped from V and 3 bases from J, the junction kept 7 bases outside the gene matches.

The chain couples TRBV5-5 to TRBJ2-3; a weak D match, TRBD1 (6 bases). Trimming removed 0 bases at V and 1 base at J, with 21 bases between. From germline, CDR1 is SGHKS and CDR2 YYEKEE (reference sequence). CDR3 size: 19 residues. In DNA, the CDR3 is TGTGCCAGCAGCTTGGCCTTGCAGGGGCTTGGTACTGGCACAGATACGCAGTATTTT. Its protein is CASSLALQGLGTGTDTQYF.

This clone occurred a few times. V usage is TRBV9 and J usage is TRBJ1-3; TRBD1 might be the D (5 bases). Germline-derived CDR1 and CDR2 are SGDLS and YYNGEE. The CDR3 contains 13 residues. V was trimmed by 3 bases and J by 1 base, leaving 5 bases between them. CDR3 sequence reads: CASSEGSGNTIYF. CDR3 in DNA: TGTGCCAGCAGCGAGGGGTCTGGAAACACCATATATTTT.

The rearrangement uses TRBV7-2 and TRBJ2-7, with 12 bases matching TRBD2. The CDR3 runs to 15 residues. CDR1 is SGHTA and CDR2 is FQGNSA in the germline V gene. The V segment lost 5 bases and the J segment 2 bases; nucleotides outside the gene matches: 4. The CDR3 protein is CASSPRTSGTYEQYF. In DNA form, the CDR3 reads TGTGCCAGCAGCCCCCGGACTAGCGGGACCTACGAGCAGTACTTC. The full variable domain, its missing parts supplied by reference TRBV7-2 and TRBJ2-7, is GAGVSQSPSNKVTEKGKDVELRCDPISGHTALYWYRQSLGQGLEFLIYFQGNSAPDKSGLPSDRFSAERTGGSVSTLTIQRTQQEDSAVYLCASSPRTSGTYEQYFGPGTRLTVT.